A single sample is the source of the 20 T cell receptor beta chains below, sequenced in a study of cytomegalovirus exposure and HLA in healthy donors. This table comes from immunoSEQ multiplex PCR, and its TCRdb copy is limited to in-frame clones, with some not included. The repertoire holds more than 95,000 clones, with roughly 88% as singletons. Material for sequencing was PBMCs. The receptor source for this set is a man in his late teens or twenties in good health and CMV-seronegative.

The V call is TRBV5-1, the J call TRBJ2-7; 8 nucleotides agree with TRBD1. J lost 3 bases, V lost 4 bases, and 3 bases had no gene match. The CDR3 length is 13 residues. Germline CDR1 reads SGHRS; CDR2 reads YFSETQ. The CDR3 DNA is TGCGCCAGCAGCGTGACAGGGGTCTACGAGCAGTACTTC. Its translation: CASSVTGVYEQYF. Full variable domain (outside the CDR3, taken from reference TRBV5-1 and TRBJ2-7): KAGVTQTPRYLIKTRGQQVTLSCSPISGHRSVSWYQQTPGQGLQFLFEYFSETQRNKGNFPGRFSGRQFSNSRSEMNVSTLELGDSALYLCASSVTGVYEQYFGPGTRLTVT.

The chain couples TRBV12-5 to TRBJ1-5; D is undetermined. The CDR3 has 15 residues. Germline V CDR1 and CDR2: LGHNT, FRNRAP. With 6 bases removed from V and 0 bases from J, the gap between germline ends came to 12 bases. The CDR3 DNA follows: TGTGCTAGTGGAAACAGCGACTATAGCAATCAGCCCCAGCATTTT. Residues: CASGNSDYSNQPQHF.

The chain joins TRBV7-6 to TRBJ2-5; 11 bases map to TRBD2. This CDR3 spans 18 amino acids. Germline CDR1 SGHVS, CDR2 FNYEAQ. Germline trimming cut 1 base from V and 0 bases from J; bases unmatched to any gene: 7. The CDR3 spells CASSLGSSGRMYQETQYF. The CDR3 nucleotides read TGTGCCAGCAGCTTAGGGTCTAGCGGGAGGATGTACCAAGAGACCCAGTACTTC. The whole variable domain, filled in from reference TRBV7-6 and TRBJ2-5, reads GAGVSQSPRYKVTKRGQDVALRCDPISGHVSLYWYRQALGQGPEFLTYFNYEAQQDKSGLPNDRFSAERPEGSISTLTIQRTEQRDSAMYRCASSLGSSGRMYQETQYFGPGTRLLVL.

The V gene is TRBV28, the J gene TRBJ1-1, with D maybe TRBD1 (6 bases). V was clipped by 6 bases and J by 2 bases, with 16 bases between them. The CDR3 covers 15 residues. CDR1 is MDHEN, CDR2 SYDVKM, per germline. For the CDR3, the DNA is TGTGCCAGCAGCCCAGGACAGCTCCGAAACACTGAAGCTTTCTTT. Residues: CASSPGQLRNTEAFF.

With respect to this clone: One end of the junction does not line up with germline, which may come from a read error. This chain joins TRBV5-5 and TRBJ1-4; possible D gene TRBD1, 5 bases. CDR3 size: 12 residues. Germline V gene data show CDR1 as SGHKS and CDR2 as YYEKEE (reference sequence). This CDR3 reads CASSAAGGVVLF. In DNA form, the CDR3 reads TGTGCCAGCAGCGCCGCGGGGGGGGTTGTGCTTTTT.

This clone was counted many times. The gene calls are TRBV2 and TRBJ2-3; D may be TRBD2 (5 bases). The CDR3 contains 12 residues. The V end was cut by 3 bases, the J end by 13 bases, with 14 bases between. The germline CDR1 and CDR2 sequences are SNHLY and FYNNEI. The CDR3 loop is CASSEPPGNKYF. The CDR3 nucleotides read TGTGCCAGCAGTGAGCCCCCGGGGAATAAGTATTTT.

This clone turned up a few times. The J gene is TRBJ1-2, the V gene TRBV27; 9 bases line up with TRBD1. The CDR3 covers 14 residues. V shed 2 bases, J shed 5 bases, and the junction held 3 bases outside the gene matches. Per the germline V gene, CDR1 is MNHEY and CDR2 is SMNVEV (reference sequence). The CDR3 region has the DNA TGTGCCAGCAGTTTAAGCGGGACAGGGTATGGCTACACCTTC. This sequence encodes CASSLSGTGYGYTF.

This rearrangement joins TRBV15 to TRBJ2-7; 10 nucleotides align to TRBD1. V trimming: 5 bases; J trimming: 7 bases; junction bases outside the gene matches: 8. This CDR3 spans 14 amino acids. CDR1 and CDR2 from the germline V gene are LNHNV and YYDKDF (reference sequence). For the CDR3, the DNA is TGTGCCACCAGCTTAGACAGGGGGCTGCGGGAGCAGTACTTC. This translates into CATSLDRGLREQYF.

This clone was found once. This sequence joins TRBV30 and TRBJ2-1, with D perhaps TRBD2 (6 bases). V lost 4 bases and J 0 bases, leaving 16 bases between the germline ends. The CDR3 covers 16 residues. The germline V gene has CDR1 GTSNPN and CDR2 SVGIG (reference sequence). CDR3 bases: TGTGCCTGGACCGGATCCGGGGGAATCTCCTACAATGAGCAGTTCTTC. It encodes CAWTGSGGISYNEQFF.

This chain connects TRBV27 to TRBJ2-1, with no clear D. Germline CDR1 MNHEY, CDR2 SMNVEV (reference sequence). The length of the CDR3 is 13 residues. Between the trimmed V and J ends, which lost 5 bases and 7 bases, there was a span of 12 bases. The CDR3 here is CASSPSLQNEQFF. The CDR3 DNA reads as TGTGCCAGCAGTCCATCGTTGCAGAATGAGCAGTTCTTC.

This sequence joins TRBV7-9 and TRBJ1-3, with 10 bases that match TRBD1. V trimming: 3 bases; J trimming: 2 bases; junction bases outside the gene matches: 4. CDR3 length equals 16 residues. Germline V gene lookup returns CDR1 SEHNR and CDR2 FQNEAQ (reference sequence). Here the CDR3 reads CASSLRGTGAGNTIYF. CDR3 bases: TGTGCCAGCAGCTTGCGGGGGACAGGGGCTGGAAACACCATATATTTT. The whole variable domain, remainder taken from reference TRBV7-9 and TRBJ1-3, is DTGVSQNPRHKITKRGQNVTFRCDPISEHNRLYWYRQTLGQGPEFLTYFQNEAQLEKSRLLSDRFSAERPKGSFSTLEIQRTEQGDSAMYLCASSLRGTGAGNTIYFGEGSWLTVV.

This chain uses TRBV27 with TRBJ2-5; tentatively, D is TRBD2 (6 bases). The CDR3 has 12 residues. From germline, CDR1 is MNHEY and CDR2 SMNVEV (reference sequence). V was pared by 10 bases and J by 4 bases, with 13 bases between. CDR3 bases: TGTGCCACCGGGACTTTAGGAGAGACCCAGTACTTC. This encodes CATGTLGETQYF.

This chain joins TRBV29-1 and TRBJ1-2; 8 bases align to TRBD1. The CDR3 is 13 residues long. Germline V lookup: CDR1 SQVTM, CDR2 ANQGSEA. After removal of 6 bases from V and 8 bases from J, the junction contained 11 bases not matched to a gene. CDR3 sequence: CSVPLQGAGGYTF. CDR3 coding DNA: TGCAGCGTCCCTCTCCAGGGGGCAGGAGGCTACACCTTC.

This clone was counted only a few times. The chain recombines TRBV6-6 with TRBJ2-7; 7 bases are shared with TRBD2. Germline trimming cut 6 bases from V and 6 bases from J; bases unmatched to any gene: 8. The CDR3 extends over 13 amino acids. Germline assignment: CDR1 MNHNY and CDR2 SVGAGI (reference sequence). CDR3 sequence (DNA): TGTGCCAGCAGAACCGGACTAGTCGCCGAGCAGTACTTC. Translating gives CASRTGLVAEQYF.

As DNA, the CDR3 is TGTGCCAGCAAGACGCAAAGGGGGGGCGGCTATGGCTACACCTTC. This encodes CASKTQRGGGYGYTF. The chain links TRBV6-1 to TRBJ1-2, with TRBD1 as a possible D gene (6 bases). The germline gives CDR1 MNHNS, CDR2 SASEGT. This CDR3 spans 15 amino acids. The V end lost 7 bases, the J end lost 4 bases, and 19 bases lay between the germline ends.

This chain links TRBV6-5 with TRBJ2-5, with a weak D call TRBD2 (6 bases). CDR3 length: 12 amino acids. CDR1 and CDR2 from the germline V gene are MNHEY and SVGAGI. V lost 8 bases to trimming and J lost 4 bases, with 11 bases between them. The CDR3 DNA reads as TGTGCCAGCGGTGCGGGGAGAGAGACCCAGTACTTC. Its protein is CASGAGRETQYF.

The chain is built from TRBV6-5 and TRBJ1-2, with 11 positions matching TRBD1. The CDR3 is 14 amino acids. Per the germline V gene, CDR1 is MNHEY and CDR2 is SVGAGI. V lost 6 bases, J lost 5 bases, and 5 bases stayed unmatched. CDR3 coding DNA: TGTGCCAGCAGAGGACAGGGGGCGCGGTATGGCTACACCTTC. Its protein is CASRGQGARYGYTF.

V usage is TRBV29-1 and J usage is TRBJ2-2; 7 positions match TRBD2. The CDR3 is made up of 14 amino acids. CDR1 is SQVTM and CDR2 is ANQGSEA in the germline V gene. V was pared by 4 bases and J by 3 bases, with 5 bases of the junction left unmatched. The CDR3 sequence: CSVVLAEHTGELFF. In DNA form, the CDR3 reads TGCAGCGTTGTGCTAGCGGAGCACACCGGGGAGCTGTTTTTT.

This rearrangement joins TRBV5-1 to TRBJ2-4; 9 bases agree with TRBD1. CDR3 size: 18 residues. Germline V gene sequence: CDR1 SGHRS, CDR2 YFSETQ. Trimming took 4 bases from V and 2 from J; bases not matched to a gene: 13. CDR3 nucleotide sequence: TGCGCCAGCAGCCCGGGCCTCCGACAGGGGGAAACCAAAAACATTCAGTACTTC. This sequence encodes CASSPGLRQGETKNIQYF.

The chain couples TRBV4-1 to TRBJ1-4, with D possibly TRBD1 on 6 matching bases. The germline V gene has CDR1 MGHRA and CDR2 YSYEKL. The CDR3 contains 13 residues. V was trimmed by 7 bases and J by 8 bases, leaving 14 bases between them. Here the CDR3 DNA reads TGCGCCAGCACCCAGGACAGCCAGGAAAAACTGTTTTTT. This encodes CASTQDSQEKLFF.